This T cell receptor (beta chain) stems from a study of identifying expanded T cells in peripheral blood. Here immunoSEQ multiplex PCR was the method, and the copy in TCRdb shows in-frame clones only, minus some. The table lists about 78,000 clones, around 90% of them singletons. Findings of the study overall: Technical replicates showed about 1.1 changed clones; roughly two weeks 15 to 20; four weeks 19. Clone count variance between approximately two-week samples rose with total template count.

During the collection period, no donor immune events like infections were recorded. With regard to this clone: Its antigen is as yet unknown.

The specimen was blood. The TCR originated in a person aged 18 to 75 in good health.

In nucleotides, the CDR3 is TGTGCCAGCAGCCACGCCGGGGAGCTGTTTTTT. This encodes CASSHAGELFF. V is TRBV13 and J is TRBJ2-2; D not resolved. Germline CDR1 and CDR2: PRHDT and FYEKMQ (reference sequence). The CDR3 sequence is 11 residues long. Trimming shortened V by 5 bases and J by 6 bases, and 4 bases separated the two germline ends.